This section outlines one TCR beta chain sequence together with its context. The antigen is unknown. The data belong to a study of siplizumab effects on memory and regulatory T cells. Study-level points and caveats: Sequences that were alloreactive and traceable to unstimulated CD4+ memory cells were significantly reduced by siplizumab. Naive T cells were seen as more diverse than memory cells and as major alloresponse contributors.

Assay: immunoSEQ multiplex PCR; the TCRdb copy retains only in-frame clones and omits some. The sample contains around 100,000 clones, just over 90% of which appear only once. CDR1 and CDR2 (germline): SGHRS, YFSETQ. V lost 4 bases, J lost 6 bases, and 8 bases stayed unmatched. The CDR3 runs to 15 residues. The rearrangement joins TRBV5-1 to TRBJ2-2; 8 bases are a match to TRBD2. The sequenced sample consisted of Tregs sorted from blood. The clonotype originates from a human donor in good health. DNA of the CDR3: TGCGCCAGCAGCGGCGGGGGGACATACGCCGGGGAGCTGTTTTTT. This translates into CASSGGGTYAGELFF.